These 18 T cell receptor beta chains came from one sample sequenced in a study of blood T cell repertoires in COVID-19. The table came from immunoSEQ multiplex PCR; TCRdb's copy has only in-frame clones and leaves some out. The data hold around 59,000 clones, with less than 80% observed a single time. The sequenced material came from peripheral blood. The source of these receptors is a human donor in a cohort sampled during active COVID-19.

V is TRBV4-3 and J is TRBJ1-1, with D unresolved. Germline CDR1 and CDR2: LGHNA and YSLEER. The V end was cut by 4 bases, the J end by 1 base, with 7 bases between. CDR3 length: 13 residues. The CDR3 region is CASSPWPNTEAFF. In nucleotides, the CDR3 is TGCGCCAGCAGCCCGTGGCCGAACACTGAAGCTTTCTTT.

The V and J genes are TRBV7-6 and TRBJ2-5, with 7 bases matching TRBD1. The CDR3 has 15 amino acids. The germline CDR1 and CDR2 sequences are SGHVS and FNYEAQ. V lost 1 base to trimming and J lost 4 bases; unmatched junction nucleotides: 6. The CDR3 is CASSLVGSGGETQYF. The CDR3 DNA reads TGTGCCAGCAGCTTAGTGGGCTCAGGGGGAGAGACCCAGTACTTC.

The rearrangement links TRBV28 to TRBJ2-7; the D gene is possibly TRBD1 (6 bases). The CDR3 runs to 15 residues. Germline lookup yields CDR1 MDHEN and CDR2 SYDVKM. The germline V and J ends were trimmed by 8 bases and 2 bases, with 19 bases remaining between them. CDR3 protein: CASPDTGQGPYEQYF. In DNA form, the CDR3 reads TGTGCCAGCCCTGATACGGGGCAGGGGCCCTACGAGCAGTACTTC.

The chain uses TRBV18 and TRBJ1-4; 9 nucleotides align to TRBD1. Germline CDR1 and CDR2: KGHSH and LQKENI. J gave up 13 bases and V 4 bases, and 1 base lay outside the gene matches. The CDR3 extends over 11 amino acids. The CDR3 DNA sequence: TGTGCCAGCTCACGGGACAGGGTACTGTTTTTT. Amino acid sequence: CASSRDRVLFF.

Note on this clone: At one of its ends the junction is not consistent with the germline gene, which may arise from a read error. V is TRBV7-2 and J is TRBJ2-2, with 10 bases matching TRBD1. This CDR3 contains 17 residues. CDR1 SGHTA and CDR2 FQGNSA come from the germline V gene. The DNA for the CDR3 is TGTGCCAGCAGCTTCACGACAGGGGGCGGGAACCCCGGGGAGCTGTTTTTT. Encoded protein: CASSFTTGGGNPGELFF.

CDR3 in amino acids: CASSDRGANEAFF. The CDR3 DNA reads TGTGCCAGCTCAGACAGGGGGGCTAATGAAGCTTTCTTT. The chain employs TRBV27 and TRBJ1-1; TRBD1 matches 9 bases. The J segment lost 7 bases and the V segment lost 8 bases, leaving 8 bases of the junction unmatched. The germline V gene encodes CDR1 MNHEY and CDR2 SMNVEV (reference sequence). This CDR3 comprises 13 residues.

The rearrangement uses TRBV11-2 and TRBJ2-3; maybe TRBD2 (6 bases). Germline V gives CDR1 SGHAT, CDR2 FQNNGV. The CDR3 is 16 amino acids. V was clipped by 3 bases and J by 1 base, with 14 bases between them. In DNA form, the CDR3 reads TGTGCCAGCAGCTTGGGACTCTCGAAGGGCACAGATACGCAGTATTTT. Amino acids: CASSLGLSKGTDTQYF.

The chain employs TRBV5-1 and TRBJ2-1, with 7 bases identical to TRBD2. In germline, CDR1 is SGHRS, CDR2 YFSETQ. This CDR3 is 14 amino acids long. V gave up 0 bases and J gave up 9 bases; unmatched junction bases: 6. The CDR3 loop reads CASSLALAEGEQFF. The CDR3 DNA follows: TGCGCCAGCAGCTTGGCCCTAGCGGAGGGTGAGCAGTTCTTC.

V gene TRBV5-1 combines with J gene TRBJ2-1; weak D call: TRBD2 (6 bases). CDR1 is SGHRS, CDR2 YFSETQ, per germline. The CDR3 extends over 17 amino acids. V was cut by 1 base and J by 5 bases, with 19 bases left in between. CDR3 DNA sequence: TGCGCCAGCAGCTTGCCTAACCTGGCGGGAAGAAACAATGAGCAGTTCTTC. It encodes CASSLPNLAGRNNEQFF.

The chain carries TRBV6-2 or TRBV6-3 and TRBJ2-7; a weak D match, TRBD1 (6 bases). V lost 3 bases and J 1 base, leaving 10 bases between the germline ends. CDR1 MNHEY and CDR2 SVGEGT come from the germline V gene. The CDR3 extends over 14 amino acids. The CDR3 bases are TGTGCCAGCAGTTATGAACAGGGATCCTACGAGCAGTACTTC. This encodes CASSYEQGSYEQYF.

The rearrangement joins TRBV6-2 or TRBV6-3 to TRBJ2-5, with TRBD2 matching 7 bases. The CDR3 loop spans 15 amino acids. In germline, CDR1 is MNHEY, CDR2 SVGEGT. With 6 bases clipped from V and 5 bases from J, the junction kept 12 bases outside the gene matches. The CDR3 coding sequence is TGTGCCAGCAGCACGGGGGGTCTAGTAGCGGAGACCCAGTACTTC. The encoded protein is CASSTGGLVAETQYF.

The rearrangement joins TRBV5-6 to TRBJ2-3; D perhaps matches TRBD2 (6 bases). V lost 0 bases, J lost 5 bases, and 13 bases lay in between. This CDR3 is built from 15 residues. Germline lookup yields CDR1 SGHDT and CDR2 YYEEEE. The CDR3: CASSLEPGVGDTQYF. CDR3 nucleotides: TGTGCCAGCAGCTTGGAACCGGGAGTTGGAGATACGCAGTATTTT.

This rearrangement joins TRBV29-1 to TRBJ1-1; D is ambiguous. This CDR3 spans 13 amino acids. V was cut by 2 bases and J by 3 bases, with 10 bases left in between. Germline loops: CDR1 SQVTM, CDR2 ANQGSEA. CDR3 protein: CSVERRWDTEAFF. The CDR3 nucleotides read TGCAGCGTTGAACGCAGGTGGGACACTGAAGCTTTCTTT.

The chain carries TRBV25-1 and TRBJ2-1; the match to TRBD2 covers 14 bases. The germline CDR1 and CDR2 sequences are MGHDK and SYGVNS. Trimming cost V 4 bases and J 3 bases; bases outside gene matches: 8. This CDR3 has 18 residues. CDR3 in DNA: TGTGCCAGCAGTGTGCGACTAGCGGGAGGGCCTTTCTACAATGAGCAGTTCTTC. Translating it yields CASSVRLAGGPFYNEQFF. The whole variable domain, filled in from reference TRBV25-1 and TRBJ2-1, reads EADIYQTPRYLVIGTGKKITLECSQTMGHDKMYWYQQDPGMELHLIHYSYGVNSTEKGDLSSESTVSRIRTEHFPLTLESARPSHTSQYLCASSVRLAGGPFYNEQFFGPGTRLTVL.

The chain couples TRBV4-3 to TRBJ1-5, with a possible D match to TRBD1 (6 bases). CDR1 LGHNA and CDR2 YSLEER come from the germline V gene. Trimming pared 0 bases from V and 4 bases from J, leaving 25 bases between. This CDR3 is built from 20 residues. This CDR3 reads CASSQDTGRFRGARNQPQHF. The CDR3 DNA sequence: TGCGCCAGCAGCCAAGATACGGGTCGGTTCCGGGGGGCAAGGAATCAGCCCCAGCATTTT.

The chain uses TRBV9 and TRBJ2-7, with 9 bases lining up with TRBD2. This CDR3 is built from 16 residues. After removal of 0 bases from V and 3 bases from J, the junction contained 7 bases not matched to a gene. The germline CDR1 and CDR2 sequences are SGDLS and YYNGEE. CDR3 coding DNA: TGTGCCAGCAGCGTAGAAGGGGATAGCGGGAGCTACGAGCAGTACTTC. Its protein product is CASSVEGDSGSYEQYF.

Here the CDR3 reads CAWSPLRTADSGANVLTF. In nucleotides, the CDR3 is TGTGCCTGGAGTCCGCTAAGGACAGCCGACTCTGGGGCCAACGTCCTGACTTTC. This chain links TRBV30 with TRBJ2-6; tentative D call: TRBD1 (6 bases). V was clipped by 2 bases and J by 0 bases, with 17 bases between them. This CDR3 is 18 amino acids long. Germline lookup yields CDR1 GTSNPN and CDR2 SVGIG (reference sequence).

The rearrangement joins TRBV10-3 to TRBJ2-1, with D unclear. V lost 1 base and J 0 bases, leaving 10 bases between the germline ends. The CDR3 runs to 16 residues. In germline, CDR1 is ENHRY, CDR2 SYGVKD. CDR3 sequence (DNA): TGTGCCATCAGTGAGTTGGGCGCCCACTCCTACAATGAGCAGTTCTTC. This codes for CAISELGAHSYNEQFF.